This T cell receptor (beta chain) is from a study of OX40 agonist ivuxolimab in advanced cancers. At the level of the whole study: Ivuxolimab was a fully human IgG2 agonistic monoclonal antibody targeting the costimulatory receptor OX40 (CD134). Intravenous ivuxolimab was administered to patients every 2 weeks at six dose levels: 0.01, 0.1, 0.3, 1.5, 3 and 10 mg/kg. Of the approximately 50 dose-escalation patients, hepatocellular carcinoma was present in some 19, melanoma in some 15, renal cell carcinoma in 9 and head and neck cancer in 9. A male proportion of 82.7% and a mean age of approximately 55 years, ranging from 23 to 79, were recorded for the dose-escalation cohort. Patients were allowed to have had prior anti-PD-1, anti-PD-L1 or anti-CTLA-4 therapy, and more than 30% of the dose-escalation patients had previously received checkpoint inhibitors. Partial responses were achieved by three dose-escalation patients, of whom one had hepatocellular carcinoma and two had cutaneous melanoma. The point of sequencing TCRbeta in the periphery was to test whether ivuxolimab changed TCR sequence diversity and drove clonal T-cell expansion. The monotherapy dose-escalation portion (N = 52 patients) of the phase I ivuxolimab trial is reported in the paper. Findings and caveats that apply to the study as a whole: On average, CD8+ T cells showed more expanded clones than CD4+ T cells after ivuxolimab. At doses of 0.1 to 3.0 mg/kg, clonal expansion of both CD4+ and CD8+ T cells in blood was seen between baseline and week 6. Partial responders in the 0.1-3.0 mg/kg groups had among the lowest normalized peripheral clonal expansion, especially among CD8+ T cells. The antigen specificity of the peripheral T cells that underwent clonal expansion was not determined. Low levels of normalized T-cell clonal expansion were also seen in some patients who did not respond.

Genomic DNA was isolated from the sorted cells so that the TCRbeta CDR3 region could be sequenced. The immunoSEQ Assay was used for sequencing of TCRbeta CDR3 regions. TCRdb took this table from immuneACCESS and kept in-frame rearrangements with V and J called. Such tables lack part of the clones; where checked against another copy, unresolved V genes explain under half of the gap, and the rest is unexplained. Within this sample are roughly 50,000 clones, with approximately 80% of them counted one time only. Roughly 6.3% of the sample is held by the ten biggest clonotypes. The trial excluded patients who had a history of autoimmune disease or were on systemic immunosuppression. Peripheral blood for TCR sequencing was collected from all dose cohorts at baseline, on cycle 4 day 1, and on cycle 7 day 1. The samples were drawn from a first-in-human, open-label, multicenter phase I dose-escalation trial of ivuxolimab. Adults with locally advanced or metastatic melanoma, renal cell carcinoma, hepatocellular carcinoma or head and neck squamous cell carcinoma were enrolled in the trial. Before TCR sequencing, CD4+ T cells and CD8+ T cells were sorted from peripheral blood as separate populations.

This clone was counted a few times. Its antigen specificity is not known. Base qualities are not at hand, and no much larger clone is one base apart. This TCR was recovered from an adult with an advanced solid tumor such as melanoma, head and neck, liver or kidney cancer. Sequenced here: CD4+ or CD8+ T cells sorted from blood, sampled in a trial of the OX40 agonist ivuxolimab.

The DNA sequence is given as TGTGCCAGCAGTTCGGGGGCCGGGAGCACTGAAGCTTTCTTT. Its product reads: CASSSGAGSTEAFF. Recombination joined TRBV9 with TRBJ1-1; 6 matching bases give a weak D call of TRBD1. From its cysteine to its phenylalanine, the CDR3 spans 14 amino acids. Just CDR3 DNA is preserved here, 42 bases in frame from base 1. At the junction V is shortened by 5 bases and J by 4 bases, with 15 bases in between. The germline V gene supplies CDR1 SGDLS and CDR2 YYNGEE.